This T cell receptor (beta chain) is from a study of T cell repertoires in cytomegalovirus infection. About the study: Use of recently identified HLA-C-restricted and well-studied HLA-B-restricted CMV epitopes was part of the study. From public TCR beta signatures came an indication of both CMV infection and matching HLA type.

Turning to this clonotype: Antigen: not known.

TCRdb re-called the reads through MiXCR, storing one row per CDR3 protein. Altogether 360,000 or so distinct CDR3 sequences are present, about 35% being singletons, with the ten largest covering about 14%. This sample comprised cultured PBMCs, obtained from culture after CMV antigen stimulation. This sequence was found in a human donor in good health (CMV status not recorded). Some clones in this sample may be carry-over from other donors' samples.

CDR3 nucleotides: TGCAGTGCCACAGGACAGGGGGCGCGGGACACTGAAGCTTTCTTT. Amino acid sequence: CSATGQGARDTEAFF. The V gene is TRBV20-1, the J gene TRBJ1-1; 11 bases match TRBD1. The germline gives CDR1 DFQATT, CDR2 SNEGSKA (reference sequence). The V and J ends lost 6 bases and 3 bases, in that order; junction bases with no gene match: 9. The CDR3 has 15 amino acids.